Listed here are 21 T cell receptor beta chains from one sample, sequenced in a study of T cell responses to AZD1222 COVID-19 vaccine. The assay was immunoSEQ multiplex PCR, and TCRdb's table has in-frame clones only and misses some. The table includes 150,000 or so clones, 90% detected once. The sample was peripheral blood, taken on day 0 of AZD1222 vaccination. These receptors all stem from an adult in good health.

The chain has TRBV7-9 and TRBJ1-2; D ambiguous. The germline CDR1 and CDR2 sequences are SEHNR and FQNEAQ (reference sequence). With 5 bases removed from V and 4 bases from J, the gap between germline ends came to 20 bases. This CDR3 is 16 amino acids long. CDR3 bases: TGTGCCAGCAGCCCCATGACGATTTTCTTGGGCTATGGCTACACCTTC. This translates into CASSPMTIFLGYGYTF.

This clone was found once. This chain's CDR3 is CASISGGQVLYGYTF. The CDR3 DNA sequence: TGTGCCAGCATCTCGGGGGGACAGGTCCTCTATGGCTACACCTTC. V usage is TRBV28 and J usage is TRBJ1-2; 8 positions match TRBD1. The trim removed 7 bases at V and 4 bases at J, leaving 11 bases unmatched. The CDR3 contains 15 residues. The germline gives CDR1 MDHEN, CDR2 SYDVKM.

V usage is TRBV7-9 and J usage is TRBJ2-1, with 9 bases aligning to TRBD1. The CDR3 covers 14 residues. V was clipped by 3 bases and J by 9 bases; unmatched bases: 6. The germline gives CDR1 SEHNR, CDR2 FQNEAQ (reference sequence). The CDR3 DNA is TGTGCCAGCAGCTTCGGACAGGGGCACGCTGAGCAGTTCTTC. It encodes CASSFGQGHAEQFF.

The V gene is TRBV7-2, the J gene TRBJ1-1; 9 bases fit TRBD1. The CDR3 spans 14 residues. Germline lookup yields CDR1 SGHTA and CDR2 FQGNSA. V gave up 5 bases and J gave up 5 bases; unmatched junction bases: 6. The CDR3 sequence is CASSVTGGDTEAFF. The CDR3 DNA is TGTGCCAGCAGCGTTACAGGGGGCGATACTGAAGCTTTCTTT.

V gene TRBV3-1 (or the pseudogene TRBV3-2) combines with J gene TRBJ2-1, with D unresolved. CDR3 length: 14 residues. Germline V gene lookup returns CDR1 LGHDT and CDR2 YNNKEL (reference sequence). V gave up 1 base and J gave up 1 base, with 5 bases separating them. CDR3 loop: CASSQVVSYNEQFF. As DNA, the CDR3 is TGTGCCAGCAGCCAAGTAGTTTCCTACAATGAGCAGTTCTTC.

The rearrangement uses TRBV4-3 and TRBJ1-2; D is unclear. There are 15 residues in the CDR3. Trimming removed 1 base from V and 0 bases from J, with 9 bases in between. CDR1 is LGHNA and CDR2 is YSLEER in the germline V gene. The chain's CDR3 is CASSQVAATNYGYTF. The DNA for the CDR3 is TGCGCCAGCAGCCAAGTGGCAGCAACTAACTATGGCTACACCTTC.

The chain is built from TRBV7-9 and TRBJ1-2, with D perhaps TRBD1 (5 bases). Germline values: CDR1 SEHNR, CDR2 FQNEAQ (reference sequence). The CDR3 has 13 amino acids. The V end was cut by 5 bases, the J end by 7 bases, with 14 bases between. The CDR3 DNA is TGTGCCAGCAGCCCACAGGAGTCTATTGGCTACACCTTC. Protein product: CASSPQESIGYTF.

The chain employs TRBV5-4 and TRBJ1-2, with unresolved D. The germline gives CDR1 SGHNT, CDR2 YYREEE (reference sequence). The CDR3 spans 16 residues. Trimming removed 0 bases from V and 4 bases from J, with 16 bases in between. The CDR3 nucleotides read TGTGCCAGCAGCTTGGGGACCAGCAGCGCTTCCTATGGCTACACCTTC. Protein product: CASSLGTSSASYGYTF.

The chain couples TRBV28 to TRBJ1-2, with TRBD1 as a possible D gene (5 bases). The CDR3 extends over 17 amino acids. V was trimmed by 3 bases and J by 1 base, leaving 18 bases between them. Germline CDR1 MDHEN, CDR2 SYDVKM. The CDR3 DNA reads TGTGCCAGCAGTTTTCCGACAGACCCACGAGATAACTATGGCTACACCTTC. The encoded protein is CASSFPTDPRDNYGYTF.

The V gene is TRBV6-1, the J gene TRBJ1-2, with D unresolved. The CDR3 is made up of 13 amino acids. V was trimmed by 2 bases and J by 2 bases, leaving 6 bases between them. Germline-derived CDR1 and CDR2 are MNHNS and SASEGT. The CDR3 coding sequence is TGTGCCAGCAGTGAACGGCAGAACTATGGCTACACCTTC. Protein sequence: CASSERQNYGYTF.

This chain joins TRBV10-3 and TRBJ2-1; possible D gene TRBD1, 6 bases. This CDR3 is 12 amino acids long. V was trimmed by 6 bases and J by 10 bases, leaving 13 bases between them. Germline V CDR1 and CDR2: ENHRY, SYGVKD. CDR3 in DNA: TGTGCCATCAGCCACCTGGGGGCCGAGCAGTTCTTC. This sequence encodes CAISHLGAEQFF.

This chain uses TRBV29-1 with TRBJ1-1; D gene unclear. From germline, CDR1 is SQVTM and CDR2 ANQGSEA. The CDR3 contains 17 residues. V lost 0 bases, J lost 6 bases, and 23 bases lay in between. CDR3 coding DNA: TGCAGCGTTGAAGATCTCGGGGAGGTGGGCTTCGGTTCTGAAGCTTTCTTT. Translation gives CSVEDLGEVGFGSEAFF.

V and J are TRBV2 and TRBJ2-7; 9 bases agree with TRBD2. Germline V gene lookup returns CDR1 SNHLY and CDR2 FYNNEI. J was trimmed by 3 bases and V by 5 bases; bases with no gene match: 8. CDR3 size: 15 residues. CDR3 DNA: TGTGCCAGCAGTTGGCCTAGCGGGGCCATCTACGAGCAGTACTTC. It yields the protein CASSWPSGAIYEQYF.

The chain carries TRBV14 and TRBJ1-2; D remains ambiguous. Germline V CDR1 and CDR2: SGHDN, FVKESK. V was shortened by 5 bases and J by 4 bases, with 11 bases between the two germline ends. This CDR3 region has 13 residues. CDR3: CASSEGRAYGYTF. The DNA for the CDR3 is TGTGCCAGCAGCGAAGGTAGGGCCTATGGCTACACCTTC.

The CDR3 DNA reads TGTGCCAGCAGTTTAGTAGGGGAGAGACAGCCCCAGCATTTT. Its translation is CASSLVGERQPQHF. V usage is TRBV28 and J usage is TRBJ1-5; D is possibly TRBD1 (5 bases). The V end lost 2 bases, the J end lost 7 bases, and 12 bases lay between the germline ends. The CDR3 is 14 residues long. The germline V gene encodes CDR1 MDHEN and CDR2 SYDVKM.

CDR3 sequence: CASSVTVNTEAFF. The CDR3 DNA follows: TGTGCCAGCAGCGTGACAGTGAACACTGAAGCTTTCTTT. The chain couples TRBV7-8 to TRBJ1-1, with D perhaps matching TRBD1 (5 bases). Germline V gene sequence: CDR1 SGHVS, CDR2 FQNEAQ. This CDR3 has 13 residues. The V and J ends lost 5 bases and 0 bases respectively, with 7 bases between them.

The V and J genes are TRBV4-1 and TRBJ1-5; D may be TRBD1 (5 bases). Germline V gene data show CDR1 as MGHRA and CDR2 as YSYEKL. Trimming stripped 8 bases from V and 5 bases from J, with 19 bases between. The CDR3 contains 15 residues. The CDR3 sequence: CASCRFGTADQPQHF. CDR3 DNA sequence: TGCGCCAGCTGCCGATTCGGGACGGCCGATCAGCCCCAGCATTTT.

This clone was observed a single time. V gene TRBV19 combines with J gene TRBJ1-5; possibly TRBD1 for D (6 bases). The CDR3 totals 15 residues. From germline, CDR1 is LNHDA and CDR2 SQIVND (reference sequence). Deletions cut 5 bases from V and 0 bases from J, with 11 bases between. CDR3 bases: TGTGCCAGTAGTCTCCGGGACATTAGCAATCAGCCCCAGCATTTT. Translation: CASSLRDISNQPQHF. Complete variable domain (other parts from reference TRBV19 and TRBJ1-5): DGGITQSPKYLFRKEGQNVTLSCEQNLNHDAMYWYRQDPGQGLRLIYYSQIVNDFQKGDIAEGYSVSREKKESFPLTVTSAQKNPTAFYLCASSLRDISNQPQHFGDGTRLSIL.

The chain joins TRBV18 to TRBJ1-1; 7 bases fit TRBD1. The V gene end was trimmed by 5 bases and the J gene end by 1 base; junction bases not matched to a gene: 7. The CDR3 length is 15 residues. Per germline, CDR1 KGHSH and CDR2 LQKENI. The CDR3 DNA is TGTGCCAGCTCATACCGACAGGGCCCGAACACTGAAGCTTTCTTT. Protein: CASSYRQGPNTEAFF.

The V call is TRBV6-1, the J call TRBJ1-5; 9 nucleotides line up with TRBD1. CDR1 is MNHNS, CDR2 SASEGT, per germline. This CDR3 spans 19 amino acids. Trimming cost V 4 bases and J 0 bases; bases outside gene matches: 13. The CDR3 sequence: CASSGPGQGVTLSNQPQHF. DNA for the CDR3: TGTGCCAGCAGTGGCCCGGGACAGGGAGTTACTCTTAGCAATCAGCCCCAGCATTTT.

The CDR3 sequence is CASSLERLIYNSPLHF. CDR3 in DNA: TGTGCCAGCAGTTTAGAACGGCTGATATATAATTCACCCCTCCACTTT. The rearrangement uses TRBV28 and TRBJ1-6; D unresolved. Germline V gene sequence: CDR1 MDHEN, CDR2 SYDVKM. This CDR3 is 16 amino acids long. The V end lost 2 bases, the J end lost 4 bases, and 12 bases lay between the germline ends.